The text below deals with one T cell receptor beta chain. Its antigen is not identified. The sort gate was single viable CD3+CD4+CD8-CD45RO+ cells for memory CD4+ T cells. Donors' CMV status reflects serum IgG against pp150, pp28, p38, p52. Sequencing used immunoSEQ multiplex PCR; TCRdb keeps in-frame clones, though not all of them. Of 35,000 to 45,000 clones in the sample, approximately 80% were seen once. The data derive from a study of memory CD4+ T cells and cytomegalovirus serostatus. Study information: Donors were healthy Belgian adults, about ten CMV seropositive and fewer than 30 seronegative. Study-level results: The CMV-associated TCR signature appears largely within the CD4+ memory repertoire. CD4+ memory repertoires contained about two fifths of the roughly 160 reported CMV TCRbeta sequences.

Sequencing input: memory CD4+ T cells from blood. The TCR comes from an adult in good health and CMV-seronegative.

CDR3 nucleotide sequence: TGTGCCAGCAGCCAGGCGCTTAGCAATCAGCCCCAGCATTTT. Protein product: CASSQALSNQPQHF. The genes are TRBV19 and TRBJ1-5; D gene uncertain. Trimming removed 9 bases at V and 0 bases at J, with 12 bases between. The CDR3 length is 14 residues. Germline V gives CDR1 LNHDA, CDR2 SQIVND (reference sequence). Looking up the rest from reference TRBV19 and TRBJ1-5 gives the full variable domain: DGGITQSPKYLFRKEGQNVTLSCEQNLNHDAMYWYRQDPGQGLRLIYYSQIVNDFQKGDIAEGYSVSREKKESFPLTVTSAQKNPTAFYLCASSQALSNQPQHFGDGTRLSIL.